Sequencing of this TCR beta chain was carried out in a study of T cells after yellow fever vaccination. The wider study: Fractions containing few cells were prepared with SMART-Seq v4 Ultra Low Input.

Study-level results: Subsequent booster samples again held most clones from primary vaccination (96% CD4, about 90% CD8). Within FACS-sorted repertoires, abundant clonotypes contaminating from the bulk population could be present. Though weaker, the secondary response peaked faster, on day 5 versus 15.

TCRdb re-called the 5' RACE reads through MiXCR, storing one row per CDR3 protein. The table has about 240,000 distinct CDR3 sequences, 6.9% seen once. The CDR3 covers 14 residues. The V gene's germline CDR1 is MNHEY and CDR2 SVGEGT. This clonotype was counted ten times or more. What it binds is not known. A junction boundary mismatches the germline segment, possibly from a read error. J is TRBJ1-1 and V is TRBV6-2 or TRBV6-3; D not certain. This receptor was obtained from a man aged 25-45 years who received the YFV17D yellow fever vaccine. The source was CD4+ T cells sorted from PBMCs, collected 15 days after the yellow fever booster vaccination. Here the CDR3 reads CAISPRSRNTEAFF. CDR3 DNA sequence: TGTGCCATCAGTCCCAGGTCCAGGAACACTGAAGCTTTCTTT.